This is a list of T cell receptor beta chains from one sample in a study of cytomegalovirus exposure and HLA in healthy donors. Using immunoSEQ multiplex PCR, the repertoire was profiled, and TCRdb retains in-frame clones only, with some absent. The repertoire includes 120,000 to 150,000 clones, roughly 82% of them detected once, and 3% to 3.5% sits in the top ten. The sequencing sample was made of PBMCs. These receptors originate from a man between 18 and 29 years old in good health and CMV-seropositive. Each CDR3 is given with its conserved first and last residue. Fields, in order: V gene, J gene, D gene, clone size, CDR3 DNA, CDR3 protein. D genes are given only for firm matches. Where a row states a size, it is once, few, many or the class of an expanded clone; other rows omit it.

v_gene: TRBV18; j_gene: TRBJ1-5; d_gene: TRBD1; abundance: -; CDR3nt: TGTGCCAGCTCAGCGATAGCCCCCAGGACAGGGGCCCTTGAGGGCAATCAGCCCCAGCATTTT; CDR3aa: CASSAIAPRTGALEGNQPQHF
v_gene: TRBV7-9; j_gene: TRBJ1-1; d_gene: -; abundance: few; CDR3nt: TGTTCCAGCAGCTTAGTGGGCATGAACACTGAAGCTTTCTTT; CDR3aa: CSSSLVGMNTEAFF
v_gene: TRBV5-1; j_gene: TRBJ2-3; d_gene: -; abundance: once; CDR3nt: TGCGCCAGCAGCCTATACACAGGGACCCCAGATACGCAGTATTTT; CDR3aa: CASSLYTGTPDTQYF
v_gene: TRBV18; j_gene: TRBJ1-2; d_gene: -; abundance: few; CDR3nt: TGTGCCAGCTCCCAACAACCAAACTATGGCTACACCTTC; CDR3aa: CASSQQPNYGYTF
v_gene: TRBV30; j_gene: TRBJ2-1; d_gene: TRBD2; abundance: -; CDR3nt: TGTGCCTGGAGTCAGGGTAGCGGGAGGAATGAGCAGTTCTTC; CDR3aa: CAWSQGSGRNEQFF
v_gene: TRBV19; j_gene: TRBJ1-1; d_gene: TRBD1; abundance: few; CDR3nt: TGTGCCAGTAGCCTGATGACAGGGCGGAACACTGAAGCTTTCTTT; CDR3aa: CASSLMTGRNTEAFF
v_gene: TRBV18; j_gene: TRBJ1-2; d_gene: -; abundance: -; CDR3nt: TGTGCCAGCTCACCACGACGGGGGGATGAGGGAGCTTATGGCTACACCTTC; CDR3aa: CASSPRRGDEGAYGYTF
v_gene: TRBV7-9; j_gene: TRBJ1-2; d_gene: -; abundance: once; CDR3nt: TGTTCCAGCAGCTTAGAAGTTGCGACAGCCCTATATGGCTACACCTTC; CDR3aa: CSSSLEVATALYGYTF
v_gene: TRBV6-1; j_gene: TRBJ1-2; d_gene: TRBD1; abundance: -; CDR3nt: TGTGCCAGCAGTGGGAAAGGGACAGGGGGTAACTATGGCTACACCTTC; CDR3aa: CASSGKGTGGNYGYTF
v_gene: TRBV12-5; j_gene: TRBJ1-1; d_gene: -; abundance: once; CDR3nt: TGTGCTAGTGGCTCTGGGGGGGCCACTGAAGCTTTCTTT; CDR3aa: CASGSGGATEAFF
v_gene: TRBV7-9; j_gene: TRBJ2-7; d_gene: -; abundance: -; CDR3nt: TGTGCCAGCAGCTTATCAGTGGACAGCTCCTACGAGCAGTACTTC; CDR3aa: CASSLSVDSSYEQYF
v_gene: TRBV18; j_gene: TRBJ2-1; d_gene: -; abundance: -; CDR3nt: TGTGCCAGCTCACCACTCGCAGGGGAAGGTTATAATGAGCAGTTCTTC; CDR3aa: CASSPLAGEGYNEQFF
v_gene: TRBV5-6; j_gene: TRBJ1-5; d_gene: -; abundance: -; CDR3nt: TGTGCCAGCAGCTTTCGGGATCAGCCCCAGCATTTT; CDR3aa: CASSFRDQPQHF
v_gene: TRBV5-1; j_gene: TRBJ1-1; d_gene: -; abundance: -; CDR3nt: TGCGCCAGCAGTCCCACCCTTGGGCGGGCCACTGAAGCTTTCTTT; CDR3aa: CASSPTLGRATEAFF
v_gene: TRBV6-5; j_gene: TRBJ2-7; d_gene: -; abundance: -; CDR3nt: TGTGCCAGCAGTCCTAGCGCCGCCCCGGACGAGCAGTACTTC; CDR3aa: CASSPSAAPDEQYF
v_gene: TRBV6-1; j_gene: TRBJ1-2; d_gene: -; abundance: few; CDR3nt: TGTGCCAGCAGTGAAGGGGACTCTAAGGACGTCCACCGGGGCTACACCTTC; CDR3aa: CASSEGDSKDVHRGYTF
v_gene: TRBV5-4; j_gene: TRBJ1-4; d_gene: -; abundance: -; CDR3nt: TGTGCCAGCAGCTTGCAGCAGGTTAATGAAAAACTGTTTTTT; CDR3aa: CASSLQQVNEKLFF
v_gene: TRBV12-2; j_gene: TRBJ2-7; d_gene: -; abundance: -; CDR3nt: TGTGCAAGTCGCTTCCCACAGGGGCCTACCTACGAGCAGTACTTC; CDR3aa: CASRFPQGPTYEQYF
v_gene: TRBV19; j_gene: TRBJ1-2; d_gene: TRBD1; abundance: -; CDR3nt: TGTGCCAGTGATCGACGGGACAGGGGTGGCTACACCTTC; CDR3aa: CASDRRDRGGYTF
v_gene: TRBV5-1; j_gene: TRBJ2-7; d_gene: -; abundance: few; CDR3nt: TGCGCCAGCAGCCCGACAGGCGCCTACGAGCAGTACTTC; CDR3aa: CASSPTGAYEQYF
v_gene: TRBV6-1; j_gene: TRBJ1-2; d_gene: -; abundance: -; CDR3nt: TGTGCCAGCAGTGAAAGGCCGGGAGGGAACTATGGCTACACCTTC; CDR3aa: CASSERPGGNYGYTF
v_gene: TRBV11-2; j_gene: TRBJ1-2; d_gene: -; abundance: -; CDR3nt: TGTGCCAGCAGCTTAGATACTAACTATGGCTACACCTTC; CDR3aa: CASSLDTNYGYTF
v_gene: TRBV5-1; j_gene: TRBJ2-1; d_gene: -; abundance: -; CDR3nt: TGCGCCAGCAGCTTGTATGCGGGTACCTCCTACAATGAGCAGTTCTTC; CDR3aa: CASSLYAGTSYNEQFF
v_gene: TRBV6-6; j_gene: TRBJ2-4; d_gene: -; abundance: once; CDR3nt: TGTGCCAGCCTGACAGTAAACATTCAGTACTTC; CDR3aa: CASLTVNIQYF
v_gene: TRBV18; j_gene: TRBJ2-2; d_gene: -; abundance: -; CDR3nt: TGTGCCAGCTCACACATGAACACCGGGGAGCTGTTTTTT; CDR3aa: CASSHMNTGELFF
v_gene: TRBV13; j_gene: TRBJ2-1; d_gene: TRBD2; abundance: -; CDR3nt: TGTGCCAGCAGCTCTCAGCGGGAGATGGGCAATGAGCAGTTCTTC; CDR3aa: CASSSQREMGNEQFF
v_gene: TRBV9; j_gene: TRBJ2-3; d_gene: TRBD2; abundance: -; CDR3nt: TGTGCCAGCAGCGTAGTGACTAGCGGGATTGATACGCAGTATTTT; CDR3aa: CASSVVTSGIDTQYF
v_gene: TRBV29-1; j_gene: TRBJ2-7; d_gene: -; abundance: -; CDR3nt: TGCAGCGTCGGGGTGGCTACGCACTACGAGCAGTACTTC; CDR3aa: CSVGVATHYEQYF
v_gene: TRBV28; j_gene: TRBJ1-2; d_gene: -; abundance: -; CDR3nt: TGTGCCAGCAGTTTACTAAGGGGCAACTATGGCTACACCTTC; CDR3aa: CASSLLRGNYGYTF
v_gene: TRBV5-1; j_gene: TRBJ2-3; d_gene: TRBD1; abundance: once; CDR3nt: TGCGCCAGCAGCTTAACAGGGGGAGGAGATACGCAGTATTTT; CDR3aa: CASSLTGGGDTQYF
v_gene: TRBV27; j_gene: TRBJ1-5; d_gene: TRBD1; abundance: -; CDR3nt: TGTGCCAGCAGTGCGGGCCGGGACAGGGCCATTTTCAATCAGCCCCAGCATTTT; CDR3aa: CASSAGRDRAIFNQPQHF
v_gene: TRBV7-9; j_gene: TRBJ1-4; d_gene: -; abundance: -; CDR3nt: TGTGCCAGCAGCCCTGTTGCAACTAATGAAAAACTGTTTTTT; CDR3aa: CASSPVATNEKLFF
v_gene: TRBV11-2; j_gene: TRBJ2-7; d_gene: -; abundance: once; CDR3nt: TGTGCCAGCAACTACGGGGACTCCTACGAGCAGTACTTC; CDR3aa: CASNYGDSYEQYF
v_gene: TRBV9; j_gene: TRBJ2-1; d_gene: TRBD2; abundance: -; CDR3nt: TGTGCCAGCAGCGTAGCCCAGGGGACTAGCGGGGTTTCCTACAATGAGCAGTTCTTC; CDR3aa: CASSVAQGTSGVSYNEQFF
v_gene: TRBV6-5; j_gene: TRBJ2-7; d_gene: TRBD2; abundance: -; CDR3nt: TGTGCCAGCAAGGCTAGCGGGCCCTACGAGCAGTACTTC; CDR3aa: CASKASGPYEQYF
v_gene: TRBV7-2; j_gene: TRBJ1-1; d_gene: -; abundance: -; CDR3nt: TGTGCCAGCAGCTTAGCGCGGGGACTTTCGAACACTGAAGCTTTCTTT; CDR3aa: CASSLARGLSNTEAFF
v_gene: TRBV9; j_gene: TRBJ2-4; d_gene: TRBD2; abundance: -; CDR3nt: TGTGCCAGCAGCGTGGGGGGGATAGCCAAAAACATTCAGTACTTC; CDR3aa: CASSVGGIAKNIQYF
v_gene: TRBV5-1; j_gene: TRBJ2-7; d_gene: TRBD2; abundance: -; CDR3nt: TGCGCCAGCAGCTTAGATTCGGGGGGGTACGAGCAGTACTTC; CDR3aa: CASSLDSGGYEQYF
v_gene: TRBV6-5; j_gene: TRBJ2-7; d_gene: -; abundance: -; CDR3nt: TGTGCCAGCAGGATAGCGGATAGCTCCTACGAGCAGTACTTC; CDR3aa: CASRIADSSYEQYF
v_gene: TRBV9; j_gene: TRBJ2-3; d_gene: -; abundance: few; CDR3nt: TGTGCCAGCAGCGTAGCTTTACAGACCACAGATACGCAGTATTTT; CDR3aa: CASSVALQTTDTQYF
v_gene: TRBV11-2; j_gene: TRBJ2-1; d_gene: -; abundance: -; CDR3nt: TGTGCCAGCAGCCTGGCGACAGGGGAGGGCAATGAGCAGTTCTTC; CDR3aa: CASSLATGEGNEQFF
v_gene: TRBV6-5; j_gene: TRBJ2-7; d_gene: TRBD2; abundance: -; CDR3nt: TGTGCCAGCGGCGGGAGTGTCTACGAGCAGTACTTC; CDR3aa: CASGGSVYEQYF
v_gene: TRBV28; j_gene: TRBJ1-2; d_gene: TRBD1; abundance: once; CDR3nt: TGTGCCAGCAGAGGACAGGGACACTATGGCTACACCTTC; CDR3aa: CASRGQGHYGYTF